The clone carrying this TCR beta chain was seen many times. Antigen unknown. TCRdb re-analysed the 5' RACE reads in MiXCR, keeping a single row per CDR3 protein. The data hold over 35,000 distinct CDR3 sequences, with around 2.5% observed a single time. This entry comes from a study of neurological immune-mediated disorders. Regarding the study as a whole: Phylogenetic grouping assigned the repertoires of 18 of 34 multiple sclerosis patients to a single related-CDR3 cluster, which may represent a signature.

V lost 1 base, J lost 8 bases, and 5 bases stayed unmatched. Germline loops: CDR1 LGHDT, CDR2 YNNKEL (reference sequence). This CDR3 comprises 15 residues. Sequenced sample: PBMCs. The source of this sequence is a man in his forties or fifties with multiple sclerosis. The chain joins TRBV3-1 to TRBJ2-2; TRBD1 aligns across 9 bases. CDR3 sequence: CASSQVGTGTGELFF. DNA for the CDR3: TGTGCCAGCAGCCAAGTTGGGACAGGGACGGGGGAGCTGTTTTTT.